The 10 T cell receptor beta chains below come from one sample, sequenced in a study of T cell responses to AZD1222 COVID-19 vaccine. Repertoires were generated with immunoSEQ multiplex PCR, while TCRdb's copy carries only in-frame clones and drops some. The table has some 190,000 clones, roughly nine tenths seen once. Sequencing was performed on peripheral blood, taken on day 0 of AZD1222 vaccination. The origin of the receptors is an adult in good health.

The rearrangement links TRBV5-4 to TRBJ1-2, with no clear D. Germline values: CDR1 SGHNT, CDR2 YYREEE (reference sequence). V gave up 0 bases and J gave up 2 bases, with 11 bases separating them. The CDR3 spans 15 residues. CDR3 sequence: CASSLGLLSNYGYTF. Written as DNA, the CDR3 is TGTGCCAGCAGCTTGGGGCTGCTTTCAAACTATGGCTACACCTTC.

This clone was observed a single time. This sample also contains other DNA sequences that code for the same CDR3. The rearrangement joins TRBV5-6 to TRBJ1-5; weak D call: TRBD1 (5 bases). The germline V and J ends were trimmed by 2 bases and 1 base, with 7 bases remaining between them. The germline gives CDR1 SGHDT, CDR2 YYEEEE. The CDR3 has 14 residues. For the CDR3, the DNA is TGTGCCAGCAGCTTATGGGGCAGCAATCAGCCCCAGCATTTT. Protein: CASSLWGSNQPQHF. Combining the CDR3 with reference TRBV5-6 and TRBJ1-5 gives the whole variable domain DAGVTQSPTHLIKTRGQQVTLRCSPKSGHDTVSWYQQALGQGPQFIFQYYEEEERQRGNFPDRFSGHQFPNYSSELNVNALLLGDSALYLCASSLWGSNQPQHFGDGTRLSIL.

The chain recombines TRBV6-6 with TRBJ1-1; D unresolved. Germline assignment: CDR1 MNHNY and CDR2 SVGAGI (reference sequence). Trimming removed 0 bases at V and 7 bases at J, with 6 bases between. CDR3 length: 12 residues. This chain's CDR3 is CASSYSAIEAFF. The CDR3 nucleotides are TGTGCCAGCAGTTACTCAGCAATTGAAGCTTTCTTT.

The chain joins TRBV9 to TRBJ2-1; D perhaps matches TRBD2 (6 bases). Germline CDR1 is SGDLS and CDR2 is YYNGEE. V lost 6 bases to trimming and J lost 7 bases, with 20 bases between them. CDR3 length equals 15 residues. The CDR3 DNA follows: TGTGCCAGCACCGAGTTTCCTGGCGGGGAAAATGAGCAGTTCTTC. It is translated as CASTEFPGGENEQFF.

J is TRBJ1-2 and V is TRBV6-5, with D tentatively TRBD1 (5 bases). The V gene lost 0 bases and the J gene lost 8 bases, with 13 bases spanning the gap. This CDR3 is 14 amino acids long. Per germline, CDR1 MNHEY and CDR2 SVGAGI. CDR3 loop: CASSYSEGAGGYTF. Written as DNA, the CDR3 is TGTGCCAGCAGTTACTCGGAAGGGGCGGGCGGCTACACCTTC.

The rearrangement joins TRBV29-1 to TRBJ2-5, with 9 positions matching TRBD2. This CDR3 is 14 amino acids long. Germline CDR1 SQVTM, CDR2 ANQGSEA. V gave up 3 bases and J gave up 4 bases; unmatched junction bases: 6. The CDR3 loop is CSVESSGARETQYF. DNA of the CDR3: TGCAGCGTTGAGTCTAGCGGGGCCCGAGAGACCCAGTACTTC.

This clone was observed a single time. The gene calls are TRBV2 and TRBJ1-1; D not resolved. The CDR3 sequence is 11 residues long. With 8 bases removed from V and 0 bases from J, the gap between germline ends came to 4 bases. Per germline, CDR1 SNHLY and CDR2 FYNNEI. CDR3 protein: CASRLNTEAFF. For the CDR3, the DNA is TGTGCCAGCCGCTTGAACACTGAAGCTTTCTTT.

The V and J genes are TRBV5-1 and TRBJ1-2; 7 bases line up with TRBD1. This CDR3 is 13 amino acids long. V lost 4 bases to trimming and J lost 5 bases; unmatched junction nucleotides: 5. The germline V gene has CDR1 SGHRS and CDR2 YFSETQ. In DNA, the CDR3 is TGCGCCAGCAGCATCCAGGGGGAGTATGGCTACACCTTC. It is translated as CASSIQGEYGYTF. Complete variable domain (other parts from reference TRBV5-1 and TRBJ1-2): KAGVTQTPRYLIKTRGQQVTLSCSPISGHRSVSWYQQTPGQGLQFLFEYFSETQRNKGNFPGRFSGRQFSNSRSEMNVSTLELGDSALYLCASSIQGEYGYTFGSGTRLTVV.

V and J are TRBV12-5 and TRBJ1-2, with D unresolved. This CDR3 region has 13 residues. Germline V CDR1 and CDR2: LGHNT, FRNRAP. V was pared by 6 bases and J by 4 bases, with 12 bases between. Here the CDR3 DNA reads TGTGCTAGTGGCCCCGTCGGCGGCTATGGCTACACCTTC. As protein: CASGPVGGYGYTF.

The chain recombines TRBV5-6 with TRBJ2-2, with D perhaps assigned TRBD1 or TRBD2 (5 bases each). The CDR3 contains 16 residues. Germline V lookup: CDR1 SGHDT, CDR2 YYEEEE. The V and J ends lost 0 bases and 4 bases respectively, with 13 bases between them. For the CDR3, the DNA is TGTGCCAGCAGCTTGGTGTCTGGGGGTATCACCGGGGAGCTGTTTTTT. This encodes CASSLVSGGITGELFF.